A selection of T cell receptor beta chains follows, all from one sample in a study of cytomegalovirus exposure and HLA in healthy donors. Here immunoSEQ multiplex PCR was the method, and the copy in TCRdb shows in-frame clones only, minus some. In the table there are roughly 120,000 clones, 88% of which are singletons. The sequencing sample was made of PBMCs. Receptors originate from a man aged 18-30 years in good health and CMV-seronegative. Each CDR3 is given with its conserved first and last residue. Each record gives: clone size, V gene, CDR3 length, J gene, D gene, CDR3 protein, CDR3 DNA. D genes are given only for firm matches. Clone size, where shown, is once, few, many, or a class for clones that have expanded.

abundance: .; v_gene: TRBV11-3; len: 16; j_gene: TRBJ2-1; d_gene: .; CDR3aa: CASSLEWANSYNEQFF; CDR3nt: TGTGCCAGCAGCTTAGAGTGGGCGAACTCCTACAATGAGCAGTTCTTC
abundance: once; v_gene: TRBV9; len: 15; j_gene: TRBJ2-3; d_gene: .; CDR3aa: CASSVDQRALDTQYF; CDR3nt: TGTGCCAGCAGCGTAGACCAGCGGGCCTTAGATACGCAGTATTTT
abundance: .; v_gene: TRBV5-1; len: 15; j_gene: TRBJ2-2; d_gene: .; CDR3aa: CASSLGHTNTGELFF; CDR3nt: TGCGCCAGCAGCTTGGGGCACACGAACACCGGGGAGCTGTTTTTT
abundance: .; v_gene: TRBV12-1; len: 13; j_gene: TRBJ2-3; d_gene: .; CDR3aa: CASSCDNTDTQYF; CDR3nt: TGTGCCAGCAGCTGTGACAACACAGATACGCAGTATTTT
abundance: .; v_gene: TRBV5-1; len: 14; j_gene: TRBJ2-3; d_gene: TRBD2; CDR3aa: CASSLLADTDTQYF; CDR3nt: TGCGCCAGCAGTTTACTAGCGGACACAGATACGCAGTATTTT
abundance: .; v_gene: TRBV18; len: 16; j_gene: TRBJ2-7; d_gene: TRBD2; CDR3aa: CASSGTSGEVSYEQYF; CDR3nt: TGTGCCAGCTCAGGGACTAGCGGGGAGGTTTCCTACGAGCAGTACTTC
abundance: .; v_gene: TRBV28; len: 14; j_gene: TRBJ2-1; d_gene: .; CDR3aa: CASSPRTINIEQFF; CDR3nt: TGTGCCAGCAGTCCAAGGACAATTAATATTGAGCAGTTCTTC
abundance: .; v_gene: TRBV7-2; len: 16; j_gene: TRBJ2-1; d_gene: .; CDR3aa: CASSPESGQTYNEQFF; CDR3nt: TGTGCCAGCAGCCCCGAATCCGGACAGACCTACAATGAGCAGTTCTTC
abundance: .; v_gene: TRBV19; len: 19; j_gene: TRBJ2-6; d_gene: .; CDR3aa: CASSIEVAGPYSGANVLTF; CDR3nt: TGTGCCAGTAGTATAGAGGTTGCTGGCCCTTACTCTGGGGCCAACGTCCTGACTTTC
abundance: .; v_gene: TRBV10-3; len: 15; j_gene: TRBJ2-7; d_gene: .; CDR3aa: CAISESSHSSYEQYF; CDR3nt: TGTGCCATCAGTGAGTCAAGTCACTCCTCCTACGAGCAGTACTTC
abundance: .; v_gene: TRBV19; len: 18; j_gene: TRBJ1-1; d_gene: TRBD1; CDR3aa: CASSMARGWDRLPPEAFF; CDR3nt: TGTGCCAGTAGTATGGCGAGGGGGTGGGACAGGCTCCCCCCTGAAGCTTTCTTT
abundance: .; v_gene: TRBV10-3; len: 14; j_gene: TRBJ2-1; d_gene: .; CDR3aa: CAISGTGNYNEQFF; CDR3nt: TGTGCCATCAGTGGAACAGGGAATTACAATGAGCAGTTCTTC
abundance: .; v_gene: TRBV5-1; len: 18; j_gene: TRBJ2-1; d_gene: TRBD2; CDR3aa: CASSLRSSGSILVNEQFF; CDR3nt: TGCGCCAGCAGCTTGCGATCTAGCGGGAGCATCTTGGTAAATGAGCAGTTCTTC
abundance: once; v_gene: TRBV7-2; len: 15; j_gene: TRBJ1-4; d_gene: .; CDR3aa: CASSLVVGSNEKLFF; CDR3nt: TGTGCCAGCAGCTTAGTTGTCGGTTCTAATGAAAAACTGTTTTTT
abundance: .; v_gene: TRBV9; len: 15; j_gene: TRBJ2-4; d_gene: .; CDR3aa: CASSVAGRAKNIQYF; CDR3nt: TGTGCCAGCAGCGTAGCTGGGAGAGCCAAAAACATTCAGTACTTC
abundance: .; v_gene: TRBV5-1; len: 13; j_gene: TRBJ2-1; d_gene: .; CDR3aa: CASSPQSQYEQFF; CDR3nt: TGCGCCAGCAGCCCACAAAGTCAATATGAGCAGTTCTTC
abundance: .; v_gene: TRBV5-5; len: 15; j_gene: TRBJ2-7; d_gene: .; CDR3aa: CASSLVASPANEQYF; CDR3nt: TGTGCCAGCAGCTTGGTAGCATCTCCGGCCAACGAGCAGTACTTC
abundance: once; v_gene: TRBV19; len: 14; j_gene: TRBJ1-3; d_gene: .; CDR3aa: CASSPTYSGNTIYF; CDR3nt: TGTGCCAGTAGCCCTACTTACTCTGGAAACACCATATATTTT
abundance: .; v_gene: TRBV10-2; len: 14; j_gene: TRBJ1-1; d_gene: TRBD1; CDR3aa: CASGHSTGITEAFF; CDR3nt: TGCGCCAGCGGCCATTCGACAGGGATCACTGAAGCTTTCTTT
abundance: .; v_gene: TRBV7-2; len: 14; j_gene: TRBJ2-3; d_gene: .; CDR3aa: CASSSRSLSDTQYF; CDR3nt: TGTGCCAGCAGCTCGAGATCTCTCTCGGATACGCAGTATTTT
abundance: .; v_gene: TRBV5-1; len: 15; j_gene: TRBJ2-1; d_gene: .; CDR3aa: CASSLRGGSYNEQFF; CDR3nt: TGCGCCAGCAGCTTGAGGGGAGGCTCCTACAATGAGCAGTTCTTC
abundance: .; v_gene: TRBV28; len: 13; j_gene: TRBJ2-7; d_gene: .; CDR3aa: CASSPQDYYEQYF; CDR3nt: TGTGCCAGCAGTCCCCAGGACTACTACGAGCAGTACTTC
abundance: .; v_gene: TRBV10-3; len: 15; j_gene: TRBJ1-5; d_gene: TRBD1; CDR3aa: CAISVDRGSGQPQHF; CDR3nt: TGTGCCATCAGTGTGGACAGGGGCAGTGGTCAGCCCCAGCATTTT
abundance: .; v_gene: TRBV11-3; len: 11; j_gene: TRBJ2-1; d_gene: TRBD2; CDR3aa: CASSTSGVQFF; CDR3nt: TGTGCCAGCAGCACTAGCGGGGTTCAGTTCTTC
abundance: .; v_gene: TRBV28; len: 17; j_gene: TRBJ1-5; d_gene: TRBD1; CDR3aa: CASSLDRGRVEGRPQHF; CDR3nt: TGTGCCAGCAGTCTAGACAGGGGCAGGGTCGAAGGGAGGCCCCAGCATTTT
abundance: .; v_gene: TRBV11-1; len: 18; j_gene: TRBJ2-7; d_gene: TRBD2; CDR3aa: CASSLASLAGADGYEQYF; CDR3nt: TGTGCCAGCAGCTTAGCGTCCCTAGCGGGAGCAGACGGCTACGAGCAGTACTTC
abundance: .; v_gene: TRBV6-5; len: 14; j_gene: TRBJ1-2; d_gene: TRBD1; CDR3aa: CASRQGASWGGYTF; CDR3nt: TGTGCCAGCCGACAGGGGGCATCGTGGGGTGGCTACACCTTC
abundance: .; v_gene: TRBV6-1; len: 15; j_gene: TRBJ1-4; d_gene: .; CDR3aa: CASFEGGRLFEKLFF; CDR3nt: TGTGCCAGCTTTGAGGGCGGGCGCCTGTTTGAAAAACTGTTTTTT
abundance: .; v_gene: TRBV5-1; len: 17; j_gene: TRBJ2-3; d_gene: TRBD2; CDR3aa: CASSPKLKRELADTQYF; CDR3nt: TGCGCCAGCAGCCCCAAGCTTAAGCGGGAGCTGGCAGATACGCAGTATTTT
abundance: .; v_gene: TRBV6-5; len: 16; j_gene: TRBJ2-7; d_gene: .; CDR3aa: CASSYSVRASRDEQYF; CDR3nt: TGTGCCAGCAGTTACTCAGTACGGGCTAGCCGGGACGAGCAGTACTTC